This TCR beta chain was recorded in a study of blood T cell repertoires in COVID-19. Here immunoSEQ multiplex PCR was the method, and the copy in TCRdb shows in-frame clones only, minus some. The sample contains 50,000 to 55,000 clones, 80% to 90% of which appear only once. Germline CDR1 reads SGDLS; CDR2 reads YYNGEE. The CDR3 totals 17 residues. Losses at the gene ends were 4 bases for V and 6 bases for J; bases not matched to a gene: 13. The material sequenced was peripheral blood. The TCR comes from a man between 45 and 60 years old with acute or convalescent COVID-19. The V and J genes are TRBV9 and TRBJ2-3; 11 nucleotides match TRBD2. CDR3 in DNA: TGTGCCAGCAGCATCACCGGGACTAGCGGTCGCAAGGATACGCAGTATTTT. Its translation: CASSITGTSGRKDTQYF.